This T cell receptor beta chain was documented in a study of blood T cell repertoires in COVID-19. Study-level background: The United States, Italy and Spain were the sources of the acute and convalescent COVID-19 samples. PBMCs, B-cell-depleted T cells, or T cells were the source of the cDNA or gDNA that made up the material.

Authors' processing steps: Amplification with reference gene primers provided the estimates of nucleated cell counts. The table came from immunoSEQ multiplex PCR; TCRdb's copy has only in-frame clones and leaves some out. V and J calls plus clone size are reproduced from that table; the DNA served to infer D and trimming. The table records 29,000 or so clones, 80% to 90% of them present only once. Trimming removed 1 base at V and 5 bases at J, with 18 bases between. Germline CDR1 reads SGHRS; CDR2 reads YFSETQ. The CDR3 has 17 residues. This receptor was taken from a human donor in a cohort sampled during active COVID-19. The chain carries TRBV5-1 and TRBJ2-2, with D perhaps matching TRBD2 (6 bases). Sequencing input: peripheral blood. CDR3 in amino acids: CASSLRQGRMGTGELFF. CDR3 bases: TGCGCCAGCAGCTTGAGGCAAGGGAGGATGGGAACCGGGGAGCTGTTTTTT.